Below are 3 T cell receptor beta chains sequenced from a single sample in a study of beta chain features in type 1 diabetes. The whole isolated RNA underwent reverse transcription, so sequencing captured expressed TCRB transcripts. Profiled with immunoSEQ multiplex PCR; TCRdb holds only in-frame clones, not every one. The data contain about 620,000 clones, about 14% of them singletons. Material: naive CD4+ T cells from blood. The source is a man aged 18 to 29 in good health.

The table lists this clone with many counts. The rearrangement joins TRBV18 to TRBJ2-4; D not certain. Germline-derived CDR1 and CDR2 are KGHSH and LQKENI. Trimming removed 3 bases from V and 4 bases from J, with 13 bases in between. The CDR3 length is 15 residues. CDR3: CASSPIGTVKNIQYF. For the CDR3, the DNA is TGTGCCAGCTCACCGATTGGAACCGTTAAAAACATTCAGTACTTC. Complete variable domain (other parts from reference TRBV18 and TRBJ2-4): NAGVMQNPRHLVRRRGQEARLRCSPMKGHSHVYWYRQLPEEGLKFMVYLQKENIIDESGMPKERFSAEFPKEGPSILRIQQVVRGDSAAYFCASSPIGTVKNIQYFGAGTRLSVL.

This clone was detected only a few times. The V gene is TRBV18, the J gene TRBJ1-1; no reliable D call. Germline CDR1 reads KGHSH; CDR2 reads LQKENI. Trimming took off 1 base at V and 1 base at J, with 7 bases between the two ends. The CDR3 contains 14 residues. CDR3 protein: CASSPLTANTEAFF. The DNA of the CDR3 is TGTGCCAGCTCACCACTCACGGCGAACACTGAAGCTTTCTTT.

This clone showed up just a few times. This CDR3 is CASSPNPPRAGNEQFF. As DNA, the CDR3 is TGTGCCAGCAGCCCAAACCCCCCCAGGGCGGGCAATGAGCAGTTCTTC. The genes are TRBV9 and TRBJ2-1; D possibly matches TRBD1 or TRBD2 (5 bases each). Germline loops: CDR1 SGDLS, CDR2 YYNGEE. Trimming took off 4 bases at V and 6 bases at J, with 20 bases between the two ends. This CDR3 comprises 16 residues.